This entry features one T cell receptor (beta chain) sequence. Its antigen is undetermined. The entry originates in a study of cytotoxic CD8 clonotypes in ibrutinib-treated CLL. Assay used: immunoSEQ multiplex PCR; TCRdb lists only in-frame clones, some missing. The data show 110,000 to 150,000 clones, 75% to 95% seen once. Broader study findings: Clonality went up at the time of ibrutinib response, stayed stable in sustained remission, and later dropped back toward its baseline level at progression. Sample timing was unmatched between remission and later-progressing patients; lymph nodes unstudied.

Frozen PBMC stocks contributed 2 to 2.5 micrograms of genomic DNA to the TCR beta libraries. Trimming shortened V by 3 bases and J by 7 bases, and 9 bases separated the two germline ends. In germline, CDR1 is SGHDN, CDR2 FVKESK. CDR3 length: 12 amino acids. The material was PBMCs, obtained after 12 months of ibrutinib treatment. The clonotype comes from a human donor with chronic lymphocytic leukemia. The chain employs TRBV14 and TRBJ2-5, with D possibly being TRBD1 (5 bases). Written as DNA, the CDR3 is TGTGCCAGCAGCCACAGGGAAGGGACCCAGTACTTC. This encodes CASSHREGTQYF. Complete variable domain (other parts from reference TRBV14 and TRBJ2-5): EAGVTQFPSHSVIEKGQTVTLRCDPISGHDNLYWYRRVMGKEIKFLLHFVKESKQDESGMPNNRFLAERTGGTYSTLKVQPAELEDSGVYFCASSHREGTQYFGPGTRLLVL.